This TCR beta chain stems from a study of T cells after somatic rescue of genetic block. Profiling relied on immunoSEQ multiplex PCR, and the TCRdb table lists in-frame clones only, not all of them. The sample shows 9,000 to 10,000 clones, 70% to 85% of them seen only once. CDR1 SEHNR and CDR2 FQNEAQ come from the germline V gene (reference sequence). Deletions cut 5 bases from V and 5 bases from J, with 7 bases between. The CDR3 loop spans 11 amino acids. The TCR sequence derives from a boy younger than 18. V is TRBV7-9 and J is TRBJ2-7, with D uncertain. The specimen was peripheral blood mononuclear cells (PBMCs). The CDR3 sequence is CASSPGHEQYF. CDR3 bases: TGTGCCAGCAGCCCAGGCCACGAGCAGTACTTC. The entire variable domain, with the rest obtained from reference TRBV7-9 and TRBJ2-7, is as follows: DTGVSQNPRHKITKRGQNVTFRCDPISEHNRLYWYRQTLGQGPEFLTYFQNEAQLEKSRLLSDRFSAERPKGSFSTLEIQRTEQGDSAMYLCASSPGHEQYFGPGTRLTVT.